These 26 T cell receptor beta chains came from one sample sequenced in a study of cytomegalovirus exposure and HLA in healthy donors. Researchers ran the PCR with 60 Vbeta and 13 Jbeta primers. Sequencing used immunoSEQ multiplex PCR; TCRdb keeps in-frame clones, though not all of them. The sample comprises 150,000 to 200,000 clones, 70% to 90% of which are singletons, and 2.2% rests with the top ten. Material for sequencing was PBMCs. The receptors here all came from a woman between 25 and 40 years old in good health and CMV-seronegative.

The J gene is TRBJ1-3, the V gene TRBV5-4; 7 nucleotides align to TRBD1. V was pared by 4 bases and J by 2 bases, with 6 bases of the junction left unmatched. The CDR3 runs 15 residues. Germline V gene sequence: CDR1 SGHNT, CDR2 YYREEE (reference sequence). The CDR3 region is CASSAYQGAGNTIYF. The CDR3, as DNA: TGTGCCAGCAGCGCATACCAGGGGGCTGGAAACACCATATATTTT.

This sequence joins TRBV6-5 and TRBJ2-3; 9 nucleotides line up with TRBD1. The CDR3 consists of 14 residues. The germline V gene has CDR1 MNHEY and CDR2 SVGAGI. The V gene end was trimmed by 6 bases and the J gene end by 6 bases; junction bases not matched to a gene: 7. In DNA, the CDR3 is TGTGCCAGCAGACGGGACAGGGAAAAGGATACGCAGTATTTT. This codes for CASRRDREKDTQYF.

The CDR3 loop is CASSLVGTGGLDTQYF. Here the CDR3 DNA reads TGTGCCAGCAGCTTGGTCGGGACAGGTGGGTTAGATACGCAGTATTTT. V usage is TRBV5-6 and J usage is TRBJ2-3, with 8 nucleotides matching TRBD1. The J segment lost 5 bases and the V segment lost 0 bases, leaving 8 bases of the junction unmatched. Per the germline V gene, CDR1 is SGHDT and CDR2 is YYEEEE. CDR3 length equals 16 residues. The full variable domain, its missing parts supplied by reference TRBV5-6 and TRBJ2-3, is DAGVTQSPTHLIKTRGQQVTLRCSPKSGHDTVSWYQQALGQGPQFIFQYYEEEERQRGNFPDRFSGHQFPNYSSELNVNALLLGDSALYLCASSLVGTGGLDTQYFGPGTRLTVL.

V gene TRBV29-1 combines with J gene TRBJ2-1; D is possibly TRBD1 (5 bases). V lost 4 bases, J lost 3 bases, and 13 bases lay in between. Germline CDR1 and CDR2: SQVTM and ANQGSEA. The CDR3 length is 14 residues. CDR3 residues: CSVGPVGHYNEQFF. The CDR3 DNA sequence: TGCAGCGTTGGGCCCGTGGGGCACTACAATGAGCAGTTCTTC.

This chain uses TRBV5-6 with TRBJ1-2; 9 bases match TRBD1. Germline loops: CDR1 SGHDT, CDR2 YYEEEE. This CDR3 spans 13 amino acids. V gave up 3 bases and J gave up 6 bases; unmatched junction bases: 3. Here the CDR3 reads CASSSGTGNGYTF. DNA for the CDR3: TGTGCCAGCAGCTCGGGGACAGGGAATGGCTACACCTTC.

The chain combines TRBV20-1 with TRBJ2-1, with TRBD2 matching 9 bases. The J segment lost 13 bases and the V segment lost 6 bases, leaving 7 bases of the junction unmatched. Germline V lookup: CDR1 DFQATT, CDR2 SNEGSKA (reference sequence). The CDR3 consists of 11 residues. The CDR3 bases are TGCAGTGCCCTAGCGGGGACACCACAGTTCTTC. It is translated as CSALAGTPQFF.

The J gene is TRBJ2-2, the V gene TRBV27; D perhaps matches TRBD2 (7 bases). Germline CDR1 MNHEY, CDR2 SMNVEV (reference sequence). CDR3 size: 16 residues. Trimming removed 5 bases at V and 4 bases at J, with 17 bases between. The CDR3 DNA is TGTGCCAGCAGTCGAATCGCGGGGGCGATCACCGGGGAGCTGTTTTTT. Amino acids: CASSRIAGAITGELFF.

This sequence joins TRBV6-4 and TRBJ2-2; TRBD2 aligns across 7 bases. V lost 6 bases and J lost 0; bases outside the gene matches: 7. Germline loops: CDR1 MRHNA, CDR2 SNTAGT. This CDR3 comprises 16 residues. CDR3 in DNA: TGTGCCAGCAGAAAAGCGGGAACGGCGAACACCGGGGAGCTGTTTTTT. It encodes CASRKAGTANTGELFF.

V gene TRBV5-1 combines with J gene TRBJ2-7, with TRBD1 matching 9 bases. This CDR3 spans 15 amino acids. Germline V gene sequence: CDR1 SGHRS, CDR2 YFSETQ. J was trimmed by 2 bases and V by 7 bases; bases with no gene match: 10. The CDR3 DNA is TGCGCCAGCGCCGTCCAGGGGACAGGGACCTACGAGCAGTACTTC. Translated: CASAVQGTGTYEQYF.

The chain employs TRBV7-2 and TRBJ2-5; D may be TRBD1 (6 bases). V was trimmed by 2 bases and J by 2 bases, leaving 15 bases between them. This CDR3 has 16 residues. Germline-derived CDR1 and CDR2 are SGHTA and FQGNSA. The CDR3 region has the DNA TGTGCCAGCAGCTTATTCGGACAGCACCCACAAGAGACCCAGTACTTC. As protein: CASSLFGQHPQETQYF.

The genes are TRBV15 and TRBJ2-7, with 12 bases fitting TRBD1. Germline CDR1 reads LNHNV; CDR2 reads YYDKDF (reference sequence). The CDR3 consists of 15 residues. V dropped 5 bases and J dropped 5; count of bases not matched to a gene: 7. The CDR3 loop reads CATSPRDRGRHEQYF. The CDR3 bases are TGTGCCACCAGCCCAAGGGACAGGGGGCGCCACGAGCAGTACTTC.

The gene calls are TRBV5-1 and TRBJ1-3, with 8 positions matching TRBD1. Germline V gene data show CDR1 as SGHRS and CDR2 as YFSETQ. V shed 0 bases and J 4 bases; nucleotides not matched to a gene: 3. The CDR3 totals 15 residues. CDR3 loop: CASSLGTGTGNTIYF. CDR3 coding DNA: TGCGCCAGCAGCTTGGGGACAGGGACGGGAAACACCATATATTTT.

CDR3 sequence (DNA): TGTGCCAGCAGCTTAGCTGGTGTTAGCGGGCACACAGATACGCAGTATTTT. As protein: CASSLAGVSGHTDTQYF. The V gene is TRBV7-2, the J gene TRBJ2-3; TRBD2 aligns across 7 bases. V lost 0 bases and J lost 2; bases outside the gene matches: 8. The germline V gene has CDR1 SGHTA and CDR2 FQGNSA. The CDR3 sequence is 17 residues long.

V is TRBV11-2 and J is TRBJ2-5; 12 bases line up with TRBD2. The DNA end favors TRBJ2-7, so the J call may be wrong. Germline loops: CDR1 SGHAT, CDR2 FQNNGV. This CDR3 comprises 13 residues. This CDR3 is CASSTGLAGEQYF. The DNA for the CDR3 is TGTGCCAGCAGCACGGGACTAGCGGGCGAGCAGTACTTC.

V gene TRBV19 combines with J gene TRBJ1-3; possible D gene TRBD1, 5 bases. Germline CDR1 and CDR2: LNHDA and SQIVND (reference sequence). Trimming took 4 bases from V and 0 from J, leaving 13 bases between them. The CDR3 runs to 16 residues. This CDR3 reads CASSTAGRNSGNTIYF. The CDR3 DNA reads TGTGCCAGTAGTACCGCGGGACGTAACTCTGGAAACACCATATATTTT.

This clone showed up just a few times. The junction shows a germline mismatch at one end, possibly a read error. The V and J genes are TRBV19 and TRBJ1-1; no clear D. CDR1 is LNHDA, CDR2 SQIVND, per germline (reference sequence). The CDR3 is made up of 13 amino acids. The CDR3 DNA is TGTGCCAGTAGTCTAGAACGAGGGACTGAAGCTTTCTTT. Its translation: CASSLERGTEAFF.

This chain joins TRBV2 and TRBJ2-1; 7 nucleotides align to TRBD2. Germline lookup yields CDR1 SNHLY and CDR2 FYNNEI. V dropped 1 base and J dropped 3; count of bases not matched to a gene: 0. The CDR3 loop spans 14 amino acids. CDR3 bases: TGTGCCAGCAGTGAAGGGACTAGCTACAATGAGCAGTTCTTC. Translation gives CASSEGTSYNEQFF.

This clone has just one count. This chain joins TRBV9 and TRBJ2-5; 9 nucleotides line up with TRBD1. V lost 0 bases and J lost 3; bases outside the gene matches: 3. Germline V gene sequence: CDR1 SGDLS, CDR2 YYNGEE. The CDR3 sequence is 15 residues long. The CDR3 sequence: CASSVEGTGKETQYF. CDR3 sequence (DNA): TGTGCCAGCAGCGTAGAGGGGACAGGGAAAGAGACCCAGTACTTC.

The genes are TRBV19 and TRBJ2-7; 12 nucleotides align to TRBD1. Germline-derived CDR1 and CDR2 are LNHDA and SQIVND (reference sequence). The CDR3 loop spans 15 amino acids. The trim removed 5 bases at V and 9 bases at J, leaving 11 bases unmatched. The CDR3 loop is CASSPRGTGGSWQYF. The CDR3 DNA follows: TGTGCCAGTAGTCCTCGGGGGACAGGGGGCAGTTGGCAGTACTTC.

The CDR3 bases are TGTGCCAGCAGCGCCGGGACTAGCGGGAGGAATGAGCAGTTCTTC. This encodes CASSAGTSGRNEQFF. The chain is built from TRBV9 and TRBJ2-1; TRBD2 aligns across 15 bases. The CDR3 covers 15 residues. The germline V gene has CDR1 SGDLS and CDR2 YYNGEE. With 3 bases clipped from V and 7 bases from J, the junction kept 2 bases outside the gene matches.

V and J are TRBV7-6 and TRBJ2-5; 7 bases align to TRBD1. Germline loops: CDR1 SGHVS, CDR2 FNYEAQ. The V gene end was trimmed by 5 bases and the J gene end by 9 bases; junction bases not matched to a gene: 27. The CDR3 consists of 19 residues. Here the CDR3 DNA reads TGTGCCAGCAGCCTTCTCATCCCTGACAGGGAAAGAGACCCACGGGCCCAGTACTTC. Its translation is CASSLLIPDRERDPRAQYF.

The chain joins TRBV9 to TRBJ2-1; the match to TRBD2 covers 10 bases. Germline V gene data show CDR1 as SGDLS and CDR2 as YYNGEE. The CDR3 loop spans 15 amino acids. V shed 0 bases, J shed 10 bases, and the junction held 7 bases outside the gene matches. As DNA, the CDR3 is TGTGCCAGCAGCGTAGCGGGGACTAGCGATCTCGAGCAGTTCTTC. It specifies CASSVAGTSDLEQFF.

The V call is TRBV30, the J call TRBJ2-7; the match to TRBD1 covers 11 bases. The CDR3 covers 15 residues. V lost 0 bases, J lost 6 bases, and 7 bases stayed unmatched. Germline CDR1 reads GTSNPN; CDR2 reads SVGIG (reference sequence). The CDR3 DNA follows: TGTGCCTGGAGTGTACACAGGACAGGGGGCGGCGAGCAGTACTTC. It codes for CAWSVHRTGGGEQYF.

This sequence joins TRBV7-6 and TRBJ2-3, with a weak D call TRBD2 (6 bases). Germline V lookup: CDR1 SGHVS, CDR2 FNYEAQ. The CDR3 covers 15 residues. The V gene lost 2 bases and the J gene lost 1 base, with 10 bases spanning the gap. In DNA, the CDR3 is TGTGCCAGCAGCTTACCGACTAGTCGCACAGATACGCAGTATTTT. This translates into CASSLPTSRTDTQYF. The full variable domain, rest sourced from reference TRBV7-6 and TRBJ2-3, is GAGVSQSPRYKVTKRGQDVALRCDPISGHVSLYWYRQALGQGPEFLTYFNYEAQQDKSGLPNDRFSAERPEGSISTLTIQRTEQRDSAMYRCASSLPTSRTDTQYFGPGTRLTVL.

The chain combines TRBV5-1 with TRBJ2-3, with TRBD1 matching 9 bases. J lost 0 bases, V lost 3 bases, and 2 bases had no gene match. The CDR3 spans 15 residues. From germline, CDR1 is SGHRS and CDR2 YFSETQ. This chain's CDR3 is CASSYRGRSTDTQYF. The CDR3 coding sequence is TGCGCCAGCAGCTACAGGGGGCGAAGCACAGATACGCAGTATTTT.

This chain joins TRBV4-1 and TRBJ1-2; tentative D call: TRBD1 (5 bases). The CDR3 has 15 amino acids. In germline, CDR1 is MGHRA, CDR2 YSYEKL. V was cut by 0 bases and J by 7 bases, with 15 bases left in between. CDR3 residues: CASSQERSGKGGYTF. CDR3 coding DNA: TGCGCCAGCAGCCAAGAAAGATCAGGGAAGGGTGGCTACACCTTC.